This TCR beta chain was recorded in a study of blood T cell repertoires in COVID-19. Study as a whole: T cells, B-cell-depleted T cells, or PBMCs supplied cDNA or gDNA.

In the original analysis: Researchers report that nucleated cell counts were estimated from reference gene primer amplification. The method was immunoSEQ multiplex PCR; TCRdb's version includes in-frame clones alone and lacks a portion of them. V and J calls and clone size come straight from that table; D and trimming were deduced from the DNA. The sample lists 350,000 or so clones, 86% occurring once. In germline, CDR1 is MGHRA, CDR2 YSYEKL. The CDR3 covers 17 residues. V shed 0 bases and J 0 bases; nucleotides not matched to a gene: 3. Participants spanned ages about 18 to 90 years and resided in about 24 US areas.

This receptor was identified in a woman aged 40 to 50 with acute COVID-19. Sequenced sample: PBMCs or T cells enriched from blood (not recorded which). The J gene is TRBJ2-3, the V gene TRBV4-1; 10 positions agree with TRBD2. The CDR3 DNA sequence: TGCGCCAGCAGCCAAGAGGGACTAGCGCCTAGCACAGATACGCAGTATTTT. It encodes CASSQEGLAPSTDTQYF.